This entry lists 4 T cell receptor beta chains sequenced from one sample in a study of blood T cell repertoires in COVID-19. Assay used: immunoSEQ multiplex PCR; TCRdb lists only in-frame clones, some missing. The data hold 100,000 to 150,000 clones, with 75% to 90% observed a single time. Sequencing was carried out using peripheral blood. The source is a woman of 80 years or more with COVID-19, enrolled during active disease.

The chain joins TRBV6-4 to TRBJ1-6; D possibly corresponds to TRBD1 (6 bases). The V and J ends lost 3 bases and 1 base respectively, with 7 bases between them. The CDR3 spans 15 residues. Germline V lookup: CDR1 MRHNA, CDR2 SNTAGT. CDR3 loop: CASSEQGSYNSPLHF. The CDR3 DNA reads as TGTGCCAGCAGTGAACAGGGATCCTATAATTCACCCCTCCACTTT.

This clone was picked up one time. This chain joins TRBV5-6 and TRBJ2-3; D is perhaps TRBD1 (6 bases). The CDR3 covers 13 residues. CDR1 is SGHDT and CDR2 is YYEEEE in the germline V gene. V shed 7 bases and J shed 3 bases, with 12 bases lying between them. The CDR3 nucleotides read TGTGCCAGCCTCTTGGGGACAACAGATACGCAGTATTTT. This encodes CASLLGTTDTQYF.

This clone was observed a single time. This sequence joins TRBV10-3 and TRBJ1-2; D remains ambiguous. V lost 3 bases and J lost 3, with 14 bases in between. The CDR3 totals 15 residues. Germline V CDR1 and CDR2: ENHRY, SYGVKD. CDR3: CAISDPTWGDYGYTF. DNA for the CDR3: TGTGCCATCAGTGATCCAACCTGGGGAGACTATGGCTACACCTTC.

This clone occurred a few times. The CDR3 sequence is CASSTSGSVGGELFF. DNA of the CDR3: TGTGCCAGCTCGACTAGCGGGAGCGTGGGCGGGGAGCTGTTTTTT. The chain uses TRBV6-5 and TRBJ2-2, with 12 bases matching TRBD2. The CDR3 is 15 residues long. Trimming cost V 8 bases and J 7 bases; bases outside gene matches: 8. Germline CDR1 MNHEY, CDR2 SVGAGI.